One and the same sample provided the 4 T cell receptor beta chains below, sequenced in a study of blood T cell repertoires in COVID-19. The assay was immunoSEQ multiplex PCR, and TCRdb's table has in-frame clones only and misses some. The table includes under 95,000 clones, approximately 85% detected once. The sample taken for sequencing was peripheral blood. The receptors derive from an elderly woman with COVID-19, enrolled during active disease.

The V gene is TRBV19, the J gene TRBJ2-1, with a weak D call TRBD1 (6 bases). The CDR3 loop spans 14 amino acids. The germline V and J ends were trimmed by 3 bases and 6 bases, with 12 bases remaining between them. Germline V gives CDR1 LNHDA, CDR2 SQIVND (reference sequence). As DNA, the CDR3 is TGTGCCAGTAGTATCAGGCTAGGGGGCAATGAGCAGTTCTTC. Its protein is CASSIRLGGNEQFF.

J is TRBJ2-1 and V is TRBV7-2; 12 nucleotides line up with TRBD2. Germline CDR1 and CDR2: SGHTA and FQGNSA. The CDR3 is 13 amino acids. Trimming removed 2 bases from V and 13 bases from J; junction bases left unmatched: 3. CDR3 DNA: TGTGCCAGCAGCTTAACTAGCGGGAGGATACAGTTCTTC. This encodes CASSLTSGRIQFF.

V is TRBV19 and J is TRBJ1-6; no reliable D call. The CDR3 runs to 15 residues. Trimming cost V 3 bases and J 0 bases, with 6 bases left between them. Per the germline V gene, CDR1 is LNHDA and CDR2 is SQIVND (reference sequence). CDR3 in DNA: TGTGCCAGTAGTATTTCCAACTCCTATAATTCACCCCTCCACTTT. Encoded protein: CASSISNSYNSPLHF.

J is TRBJ1-6 and V is TRBV6-2 or TRBV6-3; 8 bases match TRBD1. The germline CDR1 and CDR2 sequences are MNHEY and SVGEGT. Losses at the gene ends were 2 bases for V and 10 bases for J; bases not matched to a gene: 7. The CDR3 sequence is 15 residues long. The CDR3 is CASSYHQGAQSPLHF. The CDR3 DNA reads TGTGCCAGCAGTTACCATCAGGGGGCTCAGTCACCCCTCCACTTT.